This T cell receptor (beta chain) was found in a study of identical twins. Study-level findings and limits: High-abundance cord blood beta clonotypes had fewer insertions; memory repertoires showed none. Models came in too low on out-of-frame TCR alpha sharing in monozygotic twins. With beta out-of-frame sequences, excess sharing by twins was weaker.

This clonotype was seen more than once but under ten times. The antigen is unknown. From the 5' RACE reads, TCRdb called clonotypes with MiXCR, one entry per CDR3 protein. The table records roughly 490,000 distinct CDR3 sequences, roughly an eighth of them present only once. V lost 5 bases to trimming and J lost 5 bases, with 7 bases between them. Germline CDR1 SGHRS, CDR2 YFSETQ. This CDR3 is built from 12 residues. These data also featured in a second study, about yellow fever vaccine responses in identical twins. This second study says: Vaccine T cell responses of twins reportedly seemed partly convergent and partly personalized.

Sequenced: CD4+ T cells sorted from blood. This clonotype originated in a woman aged 18-29 years in good health. This chain connects TRBV5-1 to TRBJ2-2; D is perhaps TRBD2 (6 bases). This chain's CDR3 is CASSRETGELFF. The DNA for the CDR3 is TGCGCCAGCAGTCGGGAGACCGGGGAGCTGTTTTTT.